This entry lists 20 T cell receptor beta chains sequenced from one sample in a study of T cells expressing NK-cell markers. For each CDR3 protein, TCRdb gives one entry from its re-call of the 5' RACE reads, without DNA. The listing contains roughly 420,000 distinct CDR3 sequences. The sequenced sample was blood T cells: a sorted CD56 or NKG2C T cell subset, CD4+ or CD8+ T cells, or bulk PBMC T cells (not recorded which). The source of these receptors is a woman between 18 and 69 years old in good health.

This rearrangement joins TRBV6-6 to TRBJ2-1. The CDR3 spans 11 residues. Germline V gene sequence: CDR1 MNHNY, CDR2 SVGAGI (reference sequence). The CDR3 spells CASSYADEQFF.

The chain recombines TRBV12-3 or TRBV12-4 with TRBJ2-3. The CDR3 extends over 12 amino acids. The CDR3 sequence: CASNLNTDTQYF.

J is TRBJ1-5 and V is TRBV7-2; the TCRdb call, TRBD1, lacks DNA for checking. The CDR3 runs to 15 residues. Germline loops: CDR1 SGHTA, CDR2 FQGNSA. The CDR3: CASSLGTGDYQPQHF.

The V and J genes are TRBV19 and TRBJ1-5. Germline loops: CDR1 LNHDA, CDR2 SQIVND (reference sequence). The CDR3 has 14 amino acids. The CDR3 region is CASNARQFDQPQHF. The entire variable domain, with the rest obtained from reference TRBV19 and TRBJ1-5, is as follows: DGGITQSPKYLFRKEGQNVTLSCEQNLNHDAMYWYRQDPGQGLRLIYYSQIVNDFQKGDIAEGYSVSREKKESFPLTVTSAQKNPTAFYLCASNARQFDQPQHFGDGTRLSIL.

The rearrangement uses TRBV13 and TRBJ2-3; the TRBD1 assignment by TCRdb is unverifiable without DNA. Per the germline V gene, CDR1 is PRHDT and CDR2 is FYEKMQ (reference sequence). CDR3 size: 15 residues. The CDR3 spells CASSYPWLRPDTQYF.

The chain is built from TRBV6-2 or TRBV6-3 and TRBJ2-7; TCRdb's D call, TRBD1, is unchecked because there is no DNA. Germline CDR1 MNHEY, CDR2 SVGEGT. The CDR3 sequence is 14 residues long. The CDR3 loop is CASRIPGQNYEQYF.

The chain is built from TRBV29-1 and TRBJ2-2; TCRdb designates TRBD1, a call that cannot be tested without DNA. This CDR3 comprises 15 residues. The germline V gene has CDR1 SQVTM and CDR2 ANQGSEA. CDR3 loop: CSVIGFQGNTGELFF.

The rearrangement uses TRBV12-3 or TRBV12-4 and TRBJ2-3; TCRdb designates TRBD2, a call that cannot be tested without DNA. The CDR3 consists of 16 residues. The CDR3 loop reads CASSVSGEHRTDTQYF.

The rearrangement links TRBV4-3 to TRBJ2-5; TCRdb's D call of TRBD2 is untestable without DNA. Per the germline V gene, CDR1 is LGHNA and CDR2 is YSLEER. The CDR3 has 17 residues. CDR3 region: CASSQAFPGLAQGTQYF.

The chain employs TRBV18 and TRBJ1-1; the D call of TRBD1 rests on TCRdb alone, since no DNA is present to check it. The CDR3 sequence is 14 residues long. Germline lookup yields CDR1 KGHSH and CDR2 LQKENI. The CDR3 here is CASSPGHPNTEAFF.

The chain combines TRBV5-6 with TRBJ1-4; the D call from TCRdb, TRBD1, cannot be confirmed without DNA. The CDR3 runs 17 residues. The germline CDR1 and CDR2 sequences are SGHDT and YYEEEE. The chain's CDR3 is CASSRGTGGTRFEKLFF. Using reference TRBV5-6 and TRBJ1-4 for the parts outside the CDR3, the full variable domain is DAGVTQSPTHLIKTRGQQVTLRCSPKSGHDTVSWYQQALGQGPQFIFQYYEEEERQRGNFPDRFSGHQFPNYSSELNVNALLLGDSALYLCASSRGTGGTRFEKLFFGSGTQLSVL.

The CDR3 is CASSLERDYYNEQFF. The chain joins TRBV7-9 to TRBJ2-1. The CDR3 is 15 residues long. Germline-derived CDR1 and CDR2 are SEHNR and FQNEAQ (reference sequence).

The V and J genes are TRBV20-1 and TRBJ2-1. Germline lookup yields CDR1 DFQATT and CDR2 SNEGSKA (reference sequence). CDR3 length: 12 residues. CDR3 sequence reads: CSASGRNSEQFF.

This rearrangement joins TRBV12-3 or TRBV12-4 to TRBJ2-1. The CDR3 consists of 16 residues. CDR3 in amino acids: CASSSSGRTPYNEQFF.

CDR3 sequence: CASSSGRASYEQYF. V is TRBV12-3 or TRBV12-4 and J is TRBJ2-7; TCRdb's assignment of TRBD2 cannot be checked, as there is no DNA. The CDR3 consists of 14 residues.

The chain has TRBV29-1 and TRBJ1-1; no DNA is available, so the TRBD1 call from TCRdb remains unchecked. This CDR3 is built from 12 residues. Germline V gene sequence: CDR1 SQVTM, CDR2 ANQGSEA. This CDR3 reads CSVGGQNTEAFF.

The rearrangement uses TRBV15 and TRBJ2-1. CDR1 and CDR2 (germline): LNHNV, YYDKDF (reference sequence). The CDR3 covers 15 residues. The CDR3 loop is CATSLEGGPHNEQFF.

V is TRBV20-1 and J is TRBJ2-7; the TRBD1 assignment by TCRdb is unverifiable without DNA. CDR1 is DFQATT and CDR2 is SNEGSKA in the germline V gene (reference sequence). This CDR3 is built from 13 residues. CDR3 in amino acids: CSAILQGDREQYF.

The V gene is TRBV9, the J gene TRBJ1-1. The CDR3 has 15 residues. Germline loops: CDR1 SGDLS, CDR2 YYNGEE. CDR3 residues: CASSPGRTTNTEAFF.

The CDR3 spells CSASRIRGTEAFF. The chain carries TRBV20-1 and TRBJ1-1; TCRdb lists TRBD1, though no DNA is available to test this call. Germline V gene sequence: CDR1 DFQATT, CDR2 SNEGSKA (reference sequence). This CDR3 spans 13 amino acids.